The following is a T cell receptor (beta chain) sequence with its context. The junction does not match germline at one end; this may be a read error. This PCR relied on a set of 60 Vbeta primers and 13 Jbeta primers. The table came from immunoSEQ multiplex PCR; TCRdb's copy has only in-frame clones and leaves some out. The data contain 90,000 to 120,000 clones, over 75% of them singletons. The CDR3 runs 14 residues. Germline V gene lookup returns CDR1 SGHTA and CDR2 FQGTGA. The sample comes from a study of cytomegalovirus exposure and HLA in healthy donors. V gene TRBV7-3 combines with J gene TRBJ1-2, with TRBD1 identical over 9 bases. The TCR comes from a man in his 60s in good health and CMV-seropositive. The sequenced sample consisted of PBMCs. Written as DNA, the CDR3 is TGTGCCAGCAGCTCGGGACAGGGTGGATATGGATACACCTTC. Encoded protein: CASSSGQGGYGYTF.